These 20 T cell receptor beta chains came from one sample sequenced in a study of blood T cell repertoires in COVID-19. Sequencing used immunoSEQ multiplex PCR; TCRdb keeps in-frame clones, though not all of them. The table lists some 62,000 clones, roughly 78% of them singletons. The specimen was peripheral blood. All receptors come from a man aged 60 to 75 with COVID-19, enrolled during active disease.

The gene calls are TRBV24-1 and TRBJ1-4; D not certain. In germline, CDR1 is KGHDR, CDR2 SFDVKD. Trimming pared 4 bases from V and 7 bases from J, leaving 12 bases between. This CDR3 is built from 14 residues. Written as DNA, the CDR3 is TGTGCCACCAGTGACGCCGCCGGTAGTGAAAAACTGTTTTTT. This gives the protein CATSDAAGSEKLFF.

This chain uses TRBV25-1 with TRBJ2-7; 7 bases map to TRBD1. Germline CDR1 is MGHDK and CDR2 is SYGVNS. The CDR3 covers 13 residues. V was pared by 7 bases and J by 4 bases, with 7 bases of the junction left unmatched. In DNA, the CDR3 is TGTGCCAGCACCAGGACAGGAATTTACGAGCAGTACTTC. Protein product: CASTRTGIYEQYF.

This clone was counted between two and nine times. Here the CDR3 DNA reads TGTGCCAGCATAGGGACAGCCAACACTGAAGCTTTCTTT. Translation gives CASIGTANTEAFF. J is TRBJ1-1 and V is TRBV28, with 7 positions matching TRBD1. Losses at the gene ends were 7 bases for V and 2 bases for J; bases not matched to a gene: 4. Per the germline V gene, CDR1 is MDHEN and CDR2 is SYDVKM. This CDR3 has 13 amino acids.

The CDR3 DNA follows: TGCGCCAGCAGCCAAGGGCGGGGCGGGGAGCTGTTTTTT. This translates into CASSQGRGGELFF. The J gene is TRBJ2-2, the V gene TRBV4-1; tentative D call: TRBD2 (6 bases). The CDR3 is 13 residues long. The germline V gene encodes CDR1 MGHRA and CDR2 YSYEKL. The V gene lost 1 base and the J gene lost 7 bases, with 7 bases spanning the gap.

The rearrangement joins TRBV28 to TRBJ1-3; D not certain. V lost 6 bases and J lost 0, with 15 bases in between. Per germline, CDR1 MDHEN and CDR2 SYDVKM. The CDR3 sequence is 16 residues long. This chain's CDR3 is CASSSGGPLSGNTIYF. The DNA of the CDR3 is TGTGCCAGCAGCTCAGGAGGGCCGCTCTCTGGAAACACCATATATTTT.

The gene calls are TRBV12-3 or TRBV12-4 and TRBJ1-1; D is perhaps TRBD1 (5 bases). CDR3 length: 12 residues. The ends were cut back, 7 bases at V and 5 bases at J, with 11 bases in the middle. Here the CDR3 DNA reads TGTGCCAGCACCGACGGGGGGACTGAAGCTTTCTTT. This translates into CASTDGGTEAFF.

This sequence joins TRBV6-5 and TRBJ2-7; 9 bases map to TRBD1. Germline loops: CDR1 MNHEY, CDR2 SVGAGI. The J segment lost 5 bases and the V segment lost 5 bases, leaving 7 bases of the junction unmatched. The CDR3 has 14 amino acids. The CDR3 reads CASSTGTGRDEQYF. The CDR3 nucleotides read TGTGCCAGCAGTACGGGGACAGGGCGGGACGAGCAGTACTTC.

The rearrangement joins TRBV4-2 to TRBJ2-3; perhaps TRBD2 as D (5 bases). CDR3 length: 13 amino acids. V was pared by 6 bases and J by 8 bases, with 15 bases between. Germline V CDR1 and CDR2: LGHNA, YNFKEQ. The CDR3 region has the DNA TGTGCCAGCAGTCCCGACACGGGGTCTACGCAGTATTTT. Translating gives CASSPDTGSTQYF.

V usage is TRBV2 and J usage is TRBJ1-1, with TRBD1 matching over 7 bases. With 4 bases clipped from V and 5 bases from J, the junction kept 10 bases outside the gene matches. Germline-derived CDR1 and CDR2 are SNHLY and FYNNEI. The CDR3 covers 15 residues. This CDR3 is CASSVGGGAGTEAFF. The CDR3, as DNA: TGTGCCAGCAGTGTTGGAGGGGGCGCGGGGACTGAAGCTTTCTTT.

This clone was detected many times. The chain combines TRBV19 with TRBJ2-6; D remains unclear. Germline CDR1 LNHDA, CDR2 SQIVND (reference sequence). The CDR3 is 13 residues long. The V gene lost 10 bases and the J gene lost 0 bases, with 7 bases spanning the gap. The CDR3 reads CATSHSGANVLTF. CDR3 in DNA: TGTGCCACATCCCACTCTGGGGCCAACGTCCTGACTTTC.

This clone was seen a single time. This CDR3 is CASSPDLRDTQYF. CDR3 sequence (DNA): TGTGCCAGCAGCCCAGATCTCCGAGATACGCAGTATTTT. The chain links TRBV9 to TRBJ2-3; unclear D gene. V was trimmed by 4 bases and J by 5 bases, leaving 11 bases between them. Germline CDR1 is SGDLS and CDR2 is YYNGEE. The CDR3 consists of 13 residues.

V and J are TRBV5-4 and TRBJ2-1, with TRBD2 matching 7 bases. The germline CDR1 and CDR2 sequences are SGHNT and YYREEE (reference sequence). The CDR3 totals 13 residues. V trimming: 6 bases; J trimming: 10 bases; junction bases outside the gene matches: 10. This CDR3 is CASKPPREGEQFF. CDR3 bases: TGTGCCAGCAAACCTCCCAGGGAGGGCGAGCAGTTCTTC.

CDR3 region: CASSQVGLAGADTQYF. Here the CDR3 DNA reads TGTGCCAGCAGCCAAGTTGGGCTAGCGGGAGCAGATACGCAGTATTTT. The V gene is TRBV14, the J gene TRBJ2-3; 10 bases fit TRBD2. The CDR3 sequence is 16 residues long. V was clipped by 1 base and J by 4 bases; unmatched bases: 5. The germline V gene encodes CDR1 SGHDN and CDR2 FVKESK.

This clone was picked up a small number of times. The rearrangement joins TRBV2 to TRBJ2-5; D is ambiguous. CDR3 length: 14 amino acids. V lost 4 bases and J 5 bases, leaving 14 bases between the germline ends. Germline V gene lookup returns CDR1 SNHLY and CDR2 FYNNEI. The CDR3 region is CASSGRPFGETQYF. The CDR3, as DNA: TGTGCCAGCAGTGGGAGACCCTTCGGGGAGACCCAGTACTTC.

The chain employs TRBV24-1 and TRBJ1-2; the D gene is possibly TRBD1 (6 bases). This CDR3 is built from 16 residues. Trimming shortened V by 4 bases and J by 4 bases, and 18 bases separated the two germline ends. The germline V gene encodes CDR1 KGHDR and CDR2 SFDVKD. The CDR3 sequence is CATSDRTEQFLYGYTF. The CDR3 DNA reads TGTGCCACCAGTGACAGGACAGAACAATTCCTCTATGGCTACACCTTC.

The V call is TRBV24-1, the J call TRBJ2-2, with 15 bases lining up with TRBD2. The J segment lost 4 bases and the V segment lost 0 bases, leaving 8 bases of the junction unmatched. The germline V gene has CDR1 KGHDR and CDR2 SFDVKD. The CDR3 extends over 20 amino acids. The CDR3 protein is CATSDLHPGTSGRSTGELFF. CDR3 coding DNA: TGTGCCACCAGTGATTTGCACCCCGGGACTAGCGGGAGGTCCACCGGGGAGCTGTTTTTT.

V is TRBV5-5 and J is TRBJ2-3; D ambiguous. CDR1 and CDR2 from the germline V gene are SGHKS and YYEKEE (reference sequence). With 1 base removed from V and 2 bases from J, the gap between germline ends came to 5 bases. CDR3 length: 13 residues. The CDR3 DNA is TGTGCCAGCAGCTTGCAGGTCACAGATACGCAGTATTTT. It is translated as CASSLQVTDTQYF.

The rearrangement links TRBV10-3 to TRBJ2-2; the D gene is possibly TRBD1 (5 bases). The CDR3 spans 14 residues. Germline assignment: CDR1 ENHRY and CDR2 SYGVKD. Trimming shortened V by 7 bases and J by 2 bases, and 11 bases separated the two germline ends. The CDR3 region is CAIMPGINTGELFF. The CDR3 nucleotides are TGTGCCATCATGCCAGGGATAAACACCGGGGAGCTGTTTTTT.

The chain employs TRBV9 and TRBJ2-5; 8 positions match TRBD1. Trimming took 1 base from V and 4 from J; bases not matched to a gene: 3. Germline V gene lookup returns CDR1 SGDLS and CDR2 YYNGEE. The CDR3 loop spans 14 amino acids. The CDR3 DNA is TGTGCCAGCAGCGTACAGGGGGCAGGAGAGACCCAGTACTTC. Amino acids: CASSVQGAGETQYF.

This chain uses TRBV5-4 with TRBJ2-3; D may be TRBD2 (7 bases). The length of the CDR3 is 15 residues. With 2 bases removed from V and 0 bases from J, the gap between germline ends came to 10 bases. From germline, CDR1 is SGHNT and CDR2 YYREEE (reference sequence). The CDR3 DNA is TGTGCCAGCAGCTTTGGGGGGGGCAGCACAGATACGCAGTATTTT. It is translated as CASSFGGGSTDTQYF.